A selection of T cell receptor beta chains follows, all from one sample in a study of vaccination effects on CD4 cells after COVID-19. No antigen has been identified for these receptors. Libraries were prepared by immunoSEQ multiplex PCR; TCRdb keeps only in-frame clonotypes and omits some of them. The profile shows tens of thousands of clones, around 70% of them singletons. The material was CD4+ T cells from PBMCs cultured with HCoV-229E spike peptides, obtained before COVID-19 vaccination. These receptors originate from a human donor who received a COVID-19 vaccine. CDR3s include the opening cysteine and the closing phenylalanine or tryptophan.

v_gene: TRBV11-2; j_gene: TRBJ1-1; CDR3aa: CASSHPGPKNTEAFF
v_gene: TRBV12-3/TRBV12-4; j_gene: TRBJ1-6; CDR3aa: CASSTGHNSPLHF
v_gene: TRBV4-1; j_gene: TRBJ1-2; CDR3aa: CASSQDAVGQLGGFYGYTF
v_gene: TRBV10-1; j_gene: TRBJ2-1; CDR3aa: CASSEGGGQGARQFF
v_gene: TRBV13; j_gene: TRBJ2-3; CDR3aa: CASSPQQGYTDTQYF
v_gene: TRBV10-2; j_gene: TRBJ1-3; CDR3aa: CASSESTGNTIYF
v_gene: TRBV6-5; j_gene: TRBJ1-2; CDR3aa: CASMGPAGGYTF
v_gene: TRBV3-1/TRBV3-2; j_gene: TRBJ2-4; CDR3aa: CASSRTLENIQYF
v_gene: TRBV4-1; j_gene: TRBJ2-6; CDR3aa: CASSPQGSGANVLTF
v_gene: TRBV5-1; j_gene: TRBJ2-3; CDR3aa: CASSLGTSGNTDTQYF
v_gene: TRBV6-4; j_gene: TRBJ1-1; CDR3aa: CASSDSENTEAFF
v_gene: TRBV30; j_gene: TRBJ1-4; CDR3aa: CAWSFTNEKLFF
v_gene: TRBV4-1; j_gene: TRBJ2-3; CDR3aa: CASSQEQERRSTDTQYF
v_gene: TRBV11-2; j_gene: TRBJ1-2; CDR3aa: CASSLGGAYGYTF
v_gene: TRBV3-1/TRBV3-2; j_gene: TRBJ2-7; CDR3aa: CASSQPGQGASEQYF
v_gene: TRBV2; j_gene: TRBJ1-6; CDR3aa: CASSASAVYSPLHF
v_gene: TRBV6-5; j_gene: TRBJ2-1; CDR3aa: CASSTTSSGGNEQFF
v_gene: TRBV5-8; j_gene: TRBJ2-7; CDR3aa: CASSPTDEQYF
v_gene: TRBV10-1; j_gene: TRBJ1-1; CDR3aa: CASSELRNTEAFF
v_gene: TRBV3-1/TRBV3-2; j_gene: TRBJ1-5; CDR3aa: CASSQDVNQPQHF
v_gene: TRBV5-6; j_gene: TRBJ2-1; CDR3aa: CASSLRVNEQFF
v_gene: TRBV6-2/TRBV6-3; j_gene: TRBJ2-1; CDR3aa: CASSYSRRVSGDEQFF
v_gene: TRBV10-2; j_gene: TRBJ1-2; CDR3aa: CASSEPFDRGYGYTF
v_gene: TRBV19; j_gene: TRBJ2-5; CDR3aa: CASSMLGLAGQETQYF
v_gene: TRBV9; j_gene: TRBJ2-1; CDR3aa: CASSVISGRSRNEQFF